The following is a T cell receptor (beta chain) sequence with its context. Its matching antigen is unknown. Time point in this sample: newly diagnosed GD, antithyroid drugs for less than 3 months. Isolated PBMC RNA provided the starting material for the TCR library. CDR1 and CDR2 (germline): MGHDK, SYGVNS. The CDR3 sequence is 16 residues long. Trimming took 8 bases from V and 2 from J; bases not matched to a gene: 4. Building the TCR beta libraries relied on iRepertoire HTBI primers, and CDR3 regions underwent Arm-PCR. TCRdb re-derived calls from the multiplex PCR reads in MiXCR, one entry per CDR3 protein. The data contain about 530,000 distinct CDR3 sequences, around 15% of them singletons. This sample is part of a study of regulatory T cells in long-lasting Graves disease. Study-level findings and limits: Persistent disease showed a preference for TRBV28, TRBJ1-2 and TRBJ2-5.

These data also featured in a second study, about T cells in Graves' hyperthyroidism and ophthalmopathy.

The chain couples TRBV25-1 to TRBJ2-2; 14 nucleotides align to TRBD2. This sequence was found in a woman aged 35-60 years with Graves disease. The sequences come from peripheral blood mononuclear cells (PBMCs), collected at new diagnosis, from a patient treated with antithyroid drugs. CDR3 in DNA: TGTGCCAGCTGGGGACTAGCGGGGGATAACACCGGGGAGCTGTTTTTT. It is translated as CASWGLAGDNTGELFF.